Following are 11 T cell receptor beta chains from one sample sequenced in a study of T cell repertoires and HLA-DP antigens. No antigen is known for these receptors. Sequencing was performed with immunoSEQ multiplex PCR; in TCRdb, only in-frame clones are kept and a portion is missing. The table shows about 89,000 clones, with around 86% occurring only once. Material: CD4+ T cells from PBMCs. The receptor source for this set is a middle-aged man in good health and CMV-seronegative.

This chain links TRBV6-6 with TRBJ2-2, with 7 bases identical to TRBD1. The junction had 11 bases not matched to a gene; V was cut back by 5 bases and J by 11 bases. The CDR3 extends over 14 amino acids. Germline V CDR1 and CDR2: MNHNY, SVGAGI (reference sequence). In nucleotides, the CDR3 is TGTGCCAGCAGTCGTCGGGACAGCATTGGAGAGCTGTTTTTT. It encodes CASSRRDSIGELFF.

J is TRBJ1-5 and V is TRBV6-1; D is undetermined. This CDR3 region has 15 residues. The germline CDR1 and CDR2 sequences are MNHNS and SASEGT. V lost 1 base to trimming and J lost 0 bases, with 7 bases between them. The CDR3 protein is CASSEGSYSNQPQHF. As DNA, the CDR3 is TGTGCCAGCAGTGAAGGGTCGTATAGCAATCAGCCCCAGCATTTT.

This clone is termed medium-sized. The chain couples TRBV5-1 to TRBJ1-1; D remains unclear. The V end was cut by 0 bases, the J end by 11 bases, with 11 bases between. CDR1 is SGHRS and CDR2 is YFSETQ in the germline V gene. The CDR3 is 12 amino acids. The CDR3, as DNA: TGCGCCAGCAGCTTGGAAGGTACTCACGCTTTCTTT. Protein product: CASSLEGTHAFF.

The V and J genes are TRBV6-6 and TRBJ1-5; 7 bases align to TRBD1. This CDR3 is 16 amino acids long. Germline V gives CDR1 MNHNY, CDR2 SVGAGI (reference sequence). The V segment lost 7 bases and the J segment 0 bases; nucleotides outside the gene matches: 9. In DNA form, the CDR3 reads TGTGCCAGCACCAGGGGGGAGACTTATAGCAATCAGCCCCAGCATTTT. Its translation: CASTRGETYSNQPQHF.

The rearrangement uses TRBV11-2 and TRBJ2-7, with D uncertain. V gave up 3 bases and J gave up 0 bases, with 12 bases separating them. The CDR3 has 15 residues. The germline V gene has CDR1 SGHAT and CDR2 FQNNGV. The CDR3 DNA reads as TGTGCCAGCAGCTTTATCAGCTTGAGCTCCTACGAGCAGTACTTC. Protein sequence: CASSFISLSSYEQYF.

The chain links TRBV7-6 to TRBJ2-1; 8 nucleotides align to TRBD1. This CDR3 region has 14 residues. The V gene's germline CDR1 is SGHVS and CDR2 FNYEAQ. With 2 bases clipped from V and 7 bases from J, the junction kept 4 bases outside the gene matches. CDR3 sequence: CASSLQGAVNEQFF. CDR3 in DNA: TGTGCCAGCAGCTTACAGGGGGCGGTGAATGAGCAGTTCTTC.

This clone was counted between two and nine times. This rearrangement joins TRBV28 to TRBJ1-2; a possible D gene is TRBD1 (6 bases). The ends were cut back, 4 bases at V and 2 bases at J, with 11 bases in the middle. The CDR3 has 14 amino acids. Germline CDR1 reads MDHEN; CDR2 reads SYDVKM. The CDR3 DNA reads as TGTGCCAGCAGTTCGGACAGATCAAACTATGGCTACACCTTC. It encodes CASSSDRSNYGYTF.

This clone has a count of ten or more. This rearrangement joins TRBV7-9 to TRBJ2-1; the D is unclear. V was clipped by 5 bases and J by 0 bases, with 17 bases between them. The CDR3 sequence is 17 residues long. Germline-derived CDR1 and CDR2 are SEHNR and FQNEAQ (reference sequence). The CDR3 sequence: CASSLAVVGSSYNEQFF. The CDR3 bases are TGTGCCAGCAGCCTGGCGGTTGTTGGCTCCTCCTACAATGAGCAGTTCTTC.

The gene calls are TRBV19 and TRBJ1-2, with TRBD1 matching over 10 bases. Germline CDR1 reads LNHDA; CDR2 reads SQIVND (reference sequence). With V trimmed by 6 bases and J by 7 bases, 8 bases remained unmatched. There are 14 residues in the CDR3. The CDR3 sequence is CASSKDRGRGGYTF. Written as DNA, the CDR3 is TGTGCCAGTAGCAAGGACAGGGGGAGGGGTGGCTACACCTTC.

The table lists this clone with a count of one. The rearrangement joins TRBV30 to TRBJ1-5; no definite D call. Trimming cost V 2 bases and J 1 base, with 18 bases left between them. This CDR3 comprises 17 residues. Per the germline V gene, CDR1 is GTSNPN and CDR2 is SVGIG (reference sequence). For the CDR3, the DNA is TGTGCCTGGAGTCCCTCTCGGTCGAGATTGAGCAATCAGCCCCAGCATTTT. This encodes CAWSPSRSRLSNQPQHF.

The gene calls are TRBV2 and TRBJ1-6; 9 bases align to TRBD1. Germline V gene lookup returns CDR1 SNHLY and CDR2 FYNNEI. The ends lost 8 bases at V and 10 bases at J; junction bases unmatched: 9. This CDR3 is built from 14 residues. The CDR3 spells CASAVGQGVSPLHF. CDR3 nucleotide sequence: TGTGCCAGCGCTGTGGGACAGGGAGTCTCACCCCTCCACTTT.